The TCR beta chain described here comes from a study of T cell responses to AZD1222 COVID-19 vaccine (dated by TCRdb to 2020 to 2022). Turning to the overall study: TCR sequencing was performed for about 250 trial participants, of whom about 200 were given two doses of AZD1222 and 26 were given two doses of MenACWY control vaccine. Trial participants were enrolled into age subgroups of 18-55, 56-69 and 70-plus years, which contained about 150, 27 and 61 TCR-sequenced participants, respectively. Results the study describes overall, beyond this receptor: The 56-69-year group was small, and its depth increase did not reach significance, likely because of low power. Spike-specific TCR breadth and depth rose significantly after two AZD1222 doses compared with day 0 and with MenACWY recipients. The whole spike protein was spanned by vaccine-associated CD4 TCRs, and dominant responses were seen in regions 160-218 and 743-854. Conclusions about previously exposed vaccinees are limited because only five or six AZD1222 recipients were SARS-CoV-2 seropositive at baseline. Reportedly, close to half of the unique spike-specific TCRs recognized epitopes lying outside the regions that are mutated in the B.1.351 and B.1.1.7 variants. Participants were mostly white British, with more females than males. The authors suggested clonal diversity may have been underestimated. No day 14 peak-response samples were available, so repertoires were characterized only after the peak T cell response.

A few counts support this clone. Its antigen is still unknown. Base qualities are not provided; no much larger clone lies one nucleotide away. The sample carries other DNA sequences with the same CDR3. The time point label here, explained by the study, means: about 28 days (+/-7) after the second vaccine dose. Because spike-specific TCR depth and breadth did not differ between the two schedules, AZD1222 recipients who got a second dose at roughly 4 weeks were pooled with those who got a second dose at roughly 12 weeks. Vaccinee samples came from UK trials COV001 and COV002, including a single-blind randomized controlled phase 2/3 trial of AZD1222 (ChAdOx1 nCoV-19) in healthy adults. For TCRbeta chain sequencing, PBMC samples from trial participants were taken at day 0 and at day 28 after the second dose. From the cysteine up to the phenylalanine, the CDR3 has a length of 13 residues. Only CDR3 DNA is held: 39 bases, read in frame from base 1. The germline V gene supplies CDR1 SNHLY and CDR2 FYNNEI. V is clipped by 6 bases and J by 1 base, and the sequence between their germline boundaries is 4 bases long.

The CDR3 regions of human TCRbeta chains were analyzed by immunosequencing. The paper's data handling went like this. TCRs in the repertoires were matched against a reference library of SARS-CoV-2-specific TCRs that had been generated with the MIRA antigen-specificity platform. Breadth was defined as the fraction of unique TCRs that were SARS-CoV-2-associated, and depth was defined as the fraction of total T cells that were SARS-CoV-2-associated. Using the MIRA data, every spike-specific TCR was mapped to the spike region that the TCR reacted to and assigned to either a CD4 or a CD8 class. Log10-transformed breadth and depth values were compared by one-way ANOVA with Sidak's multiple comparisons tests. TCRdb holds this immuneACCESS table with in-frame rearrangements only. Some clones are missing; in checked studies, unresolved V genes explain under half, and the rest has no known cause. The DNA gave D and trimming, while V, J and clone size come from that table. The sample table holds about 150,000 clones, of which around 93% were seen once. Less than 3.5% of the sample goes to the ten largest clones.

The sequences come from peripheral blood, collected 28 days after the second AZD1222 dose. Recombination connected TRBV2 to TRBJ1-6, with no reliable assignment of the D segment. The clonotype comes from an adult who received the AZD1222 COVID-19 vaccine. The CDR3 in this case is CASRGSYNSPLHF. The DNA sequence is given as TGTGCCAGCAGGGGTTCCTATAATTCACCCCTCCACTTT.